This entry features one T cell receptor beta chain sequence. Regarding donors, all were healthy bone marrow donors. In the PCR, 60 Vbeta and 13 Jbeta primers were used. The method was immunoSEQ multiplex PCR; TCRdb's version includes in-frame clones alone and lacks a portion of them. The sample contains some 130,000 clones, around four fifths of which appear only once. The CDR3 covers 15 residues. J gave up 3 bases and V 3 bases, and 5 bases lay outside the gene matches. CDR1 and CDR2 (germline): KGHSH, LQKENI. This sample was taken from a study of cytomegalovirus exposure and HLA in healthy donors. The sequencing sample was made of PBMCs. The chain has TRBV18 and TRBJ1-5; TRBD1 aligns across 7 bases. The receptor was isolated from a male donor in good health and CMV-seropositive. The CDR3 bases are TGTGCCAGCTCACCGGGACAGAAAACCAATCAGCCCCAGCATTTT. It encodes CASSPGQKTNQPQHF. Filled out from reference TRBV18 and TRBJ1-5, the complete variable domain reads NAGVMQNPRHLVRRRGQEARLRCSPMKGHSHVYWYRQLPEEGLKFMVYLQKENIIDESGMPKERFSAEFPKEGPSILRIQQVVRGDSAAYFCASSPGQKTNQPQHFGDGTRLSIL.